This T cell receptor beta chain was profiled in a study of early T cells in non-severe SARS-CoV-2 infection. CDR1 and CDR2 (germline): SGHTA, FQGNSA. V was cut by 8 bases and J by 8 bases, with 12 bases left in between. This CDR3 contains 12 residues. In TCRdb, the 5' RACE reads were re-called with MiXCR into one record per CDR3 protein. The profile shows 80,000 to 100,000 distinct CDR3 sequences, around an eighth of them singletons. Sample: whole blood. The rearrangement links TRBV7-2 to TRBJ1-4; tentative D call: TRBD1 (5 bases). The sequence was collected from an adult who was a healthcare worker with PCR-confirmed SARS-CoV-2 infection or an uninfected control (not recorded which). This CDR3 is CASGGLKEKLFF. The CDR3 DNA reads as TGTGCCAGCGGGGGGTTGAAAGAAAAACTGTTTTTT.